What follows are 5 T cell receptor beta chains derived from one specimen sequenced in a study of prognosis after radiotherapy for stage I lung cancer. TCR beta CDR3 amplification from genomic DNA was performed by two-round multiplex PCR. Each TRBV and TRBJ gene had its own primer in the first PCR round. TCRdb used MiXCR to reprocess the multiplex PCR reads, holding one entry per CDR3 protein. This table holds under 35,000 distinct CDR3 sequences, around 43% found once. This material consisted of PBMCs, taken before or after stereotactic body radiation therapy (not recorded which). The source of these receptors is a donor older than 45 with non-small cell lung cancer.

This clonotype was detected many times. The CDR3 protein is CASSLGAGTYEQYF. DNA for the CDR3: TGTGCCAGCAGCTTGGGAGCCGGAACCTACGAGCAGTACTTC. The V gene is TRBV5-6, the J gene TRBJ2-7; no definite D call. This CDR3 is built from 14 residues. Germline V lookup: CDR1 SGHDT, CDR2 YYEEEE. V was shortened by 0 bases and J by 2 bases, with 9 bases between the two germline ends. The whole variable domain, remainder taken from reference TRBV5-6 and TRBJ2-7, is DAGVTQSPTHLIKTRGQQVTLRCSPKSGHDTVSWYQQALGQGPQFIFQYYEEEERQRGNFPDRFSGHQFPNYSSELNVNALLLGDSALYLCASSLGAGTYEQYFGPGTRLTVT.

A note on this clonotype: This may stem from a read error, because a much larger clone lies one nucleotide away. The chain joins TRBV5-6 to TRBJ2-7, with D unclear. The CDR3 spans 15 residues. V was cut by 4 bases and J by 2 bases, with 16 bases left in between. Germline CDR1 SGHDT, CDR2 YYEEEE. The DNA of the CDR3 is TGTGCCAGCAGCCACGGGCCTCTGGCGGCCTACGAGCAGTACTTC. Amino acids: CASSHGPLAAYEQYF.

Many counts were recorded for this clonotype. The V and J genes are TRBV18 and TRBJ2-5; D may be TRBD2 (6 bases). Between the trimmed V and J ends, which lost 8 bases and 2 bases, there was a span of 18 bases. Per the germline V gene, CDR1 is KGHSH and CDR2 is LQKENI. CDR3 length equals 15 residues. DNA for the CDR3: TGTGCCAGCGCTCCCAACGGGGGTCTACAAGAGACCCAGTACTTC. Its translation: CASAPNGGLQETQYF.

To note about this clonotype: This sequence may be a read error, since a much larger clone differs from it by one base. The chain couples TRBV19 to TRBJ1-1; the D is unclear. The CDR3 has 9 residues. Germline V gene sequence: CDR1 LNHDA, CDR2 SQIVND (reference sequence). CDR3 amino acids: CACGLIPLF. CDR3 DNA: TGTGCCTGTGGACTCATCCCCCTCTTT.

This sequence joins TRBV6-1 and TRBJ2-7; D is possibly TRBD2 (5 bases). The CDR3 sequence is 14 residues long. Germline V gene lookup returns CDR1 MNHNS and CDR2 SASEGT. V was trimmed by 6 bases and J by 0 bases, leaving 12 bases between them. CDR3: CASRGKEASYEQYF. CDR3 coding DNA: TGTGCCAGCAGAGGAAAGGAGGCCTCCTACGAGCAGTACTTC.